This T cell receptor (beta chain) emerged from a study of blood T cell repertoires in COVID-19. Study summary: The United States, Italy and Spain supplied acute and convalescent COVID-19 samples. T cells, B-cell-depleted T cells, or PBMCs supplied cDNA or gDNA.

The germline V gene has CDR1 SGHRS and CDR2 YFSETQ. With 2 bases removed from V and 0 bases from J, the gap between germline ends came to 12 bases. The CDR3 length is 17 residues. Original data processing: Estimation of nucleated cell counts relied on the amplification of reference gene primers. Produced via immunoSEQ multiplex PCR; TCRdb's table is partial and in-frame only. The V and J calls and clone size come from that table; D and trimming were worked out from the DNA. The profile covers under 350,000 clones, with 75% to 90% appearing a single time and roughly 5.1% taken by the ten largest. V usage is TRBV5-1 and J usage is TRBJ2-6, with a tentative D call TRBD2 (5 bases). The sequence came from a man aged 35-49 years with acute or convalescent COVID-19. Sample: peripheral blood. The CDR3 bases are TGCGCCAGCAGCTTAGCGGTCCTAAGCTCTGGGGCCAACGTCCTGACTTTC. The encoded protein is CASSLAVLSSGANVLTF.